One T cell receptor beta chain is described in this entry. The target of this receptor is not known. No base qualities exist here, and no much larger clone lies one base off it. Measured from the cysteine to the phenylalanine, the CDR3 is 17 residues long. Only the CDR3 DNA is retained, 51 bases long and in frame from the first base. CDR1 and CDR2 were assigned from the germline V gene as SGHDT and YYEEEE. A distance of 14 bases separates the germline ends of V and J, which lose 1 base and 0 bases respectively. For each subset, genomic DNA was extracted from roughly 10,000 to 100,000 sorted cells using the DNeasy Blood and Tissue Kit. The TCRbeta V-J or V-D-J regions were sequenced and mapped through the immunoSEQ service, and coverage above 10x per sample was achieved. The study's own analysis went as follows. The analysis included only productive rearrangements exported from the immunoSEQ Analyzer platform, and clonality was assessed using the 500 most abundant clones. Repertoire overlap between populations was quantified with the Morisita-Horn similarity index and the Jaccard index. Morisita-Horn similarity between CD8 T-cell subset TCR repertoires was measured in several cancer patients. TCRdb stores this immuneACCESS table with in-frame sequences only. Part of the clones is absent; in the studies checked, under half of the shortfall reflects unresolved V genes, and no reason is known for the rest. The V and J calls and clone size come from that table; D and trimming were worked out from the DNA. The sample table records approximately 730 clones; 70% to 75% of these occur just once. Of the sample, about 14% falls within the top ten clones.

Patients were not receiving therapy at sample collection, though earlier treatments ranged from chemotherapy, radiotherapy, surgery and immunotherapy to none. After thawing, cells went through T lymphocyte enrichment using a negative-selection kit, with EpCAM beads added for tumor-infiltrating lymphocytes. CD8 TIL subsets were FACS-sorted as CD3+CD4-CD8+CD45RA- cells split by CD39 and CD103 expression into DN, SP and DP. Tumor specimens were minced, digested for 1 h with hyaluronidase, collagenase and DNase, filtered, enriched by Ficoll and cryopreserved. On a FACSAria II, each population was sorted to approximately 99% purity, and the resulting cell pellets were frozen for TCR sequencing with no culture step. This sample is part of a study of CD39 and CD103 CD8 tumor-infiltrating T cells (dated by TCRdb to the late 2010s). General notes on the study: Repertoire comparisons were shown for an HPV-positive HNSCC, an HPV-negative HNSCC, an ovarian cancer and a melanoma patient. Repertoires of CD8 TIL subsets defined by CD103 and CD39 were compared with peripheral memory CD8 T cells by TCRbeta CDR3 deep sequencing. What the research found in general, with its limitations: DP TIL clonotypes were rarely found in blood or uninvolved lymph node, whereas DN TIL clonotypes largely overlapped peripheral memory CD8 repertoires. Compared with DN and SP CD8 TILs and with blood memory CD8 T cells, DP CD8 TILs appeared more oligoclonal, with the top 30 clonotypes covering roughly 50-90%.

Sequencing used CD39- CD103+ CD8+ T cells sorted from the tumor. The sample's cell subset or site label is to be understood as: CD103+CD39- single-positive CD45RA- CD8 T cells. This TCR was recovered from a human donor with head and neck squamous cell carcinoma. This chain joins TRBV5-6 to TRBJ1-5, and the D gene may be TRBD1, 6 bases matching. CDR3 protein: CASSLIGQKNSNQPQHF. In nucleotides, the sequence is TGTGCCAGCAGCTTGATAGGACAGAAAAATAGCAATCAGCCCCAGCATTTT.